These 16 T cell receptor beta chains share one sample of origin, sequenced in a study of T cell responses to AZD1222 COVID-19 vaccine. Sequenced by immunoSEQ multiplex PCR; TCRdb stores in-frame clones only, minus some. The table has 90,000 to 100,000 clones, 75% to 90% seen once. The source was peripheral blood, collected on day 0 of AZD1222 vaccination. These receptor sequences come from an adult in good health.

J is TRBJ2-1 and V is TRBV5-1, with D perhaps matching TRBD1 or TRBD2 (5 bases each). The length of the CDR3 is 13 residues. V lost 5 bases to trimming and J lost 5 bases, with 11 bases between them. Germline CDR1 and CDR2: SGHRS and YFSETQ. The CDR3 protein is CASSRDGDNEQFF. For the CDR3, the DNA is TGCGCCAGCAGTAGGGACGGGGACAATGAGCAGTTCTTC.

The chain employs TRBV30 and TRBJ1-4; D perhaps matches TRBD1 (6 bases). Germline V gives CDR1 GTSNPN, CDR2 SVGIG (reference sequence). Trimming removed 2 bases from V and 5 bases from J, with 21 bases in between. The CDR3 is 17 amino acids. The CDR3 nucleotides are TGTGCCTGGAGTCCAACCCCGGGGGGGGCCCGGAATGAAAAACTGTTTTTT. Protein: CAWSPTPGGARNEKLFF.

The J gene is TRBJ1-5, the V gene TRBV9; TRBD1 agrees at 7 bases. The J segment lost 7 bases and the V segment lost 4 bases, leaving 8 bases of the junction unmatched. This CDR3 is built from 14 residues. Per the germline V gene, CDR1 is SGDLS and CDR2 is YYNGEE. The CDR3 loop is CASSSGGGLQPQHF. The CDR3 DNA sequence: TGTGCCAGCAGCTCAGGGGGGGGGCTGCAGCCCCAGCATTTT.

This chain uses TRBV7-9 with TRBJ2-1; 8 bases line up with TRBD1. This CDR3 spans 12 amino acids. Germline CDR1 reads SEHNR; CDR2 reads FQNEAQ (reference sequence). J was trimmed by 8 bases and V by 5 bases; bases with no gene match: 2. CDR3 in amino acids: CASSQQGDEQFF. CDR3 nucleotide sequence: TGTGCCAGCAGCCAACAGGGGGATGAGCAGTTCTTC. The full variable domain, completed using reference TRBV7-9 and TRBJ2-1, is DTGVSQNPRHKITKRGQNVTFRCDPISEHNRLYWYRQTLGQGPEFLTYFQNEAQLEKSRLLSDRFSAERPKGSFSTLEIQRTEQGDSAMYLCASSQQGDEQFFGPGTRLTVL.

This chain links TRBV6-2 or TRBV6-3 with TRBJ1-2; D ambiguous. CDR1 and CDR2 (germline): MNHEY, SVGEGT. V lost 0 bases to trimming and J lost 4 bases, with 15 bases between them. The CDR3 is made up of 16 amino acids. This chain's CDR3 is CASSYSRPRAPYGYTF. The CDR3, as DNA: TGTGCCAGCAGTTACTCGAGACCCCGGGCCCCCTATGGCTACACCTTC.

The gene calls are TRBV28 and TRBJ1-3, with a possible D match to TRBD1 (5 bases). The CDR3 loop spans 17 amino acids. V gave up 10 bases and J gave up 0 bases, with 22 bases separating them. CDR1 is MDHEN and CDR2 is SYDVKM in the germline V gene. In DNA, the CDR3 is TGTGCCATCCCCTCCTGGGGCAGGGACTCCTCTGGAAACACCATATATTTT. Its translation: CAIPSWGRDSSGNTIYF.

The DNA for the CDR3 is TGTGCCAGTAGTATAACCGGGACACTCATTGGAAGCATTCAGTACTTC. Amino acid sequence: CASSITGTLIGSIQYF. The rearrangement links TRBV19 to TRBJ2-4, with D possibly TRBD1 on 6 matching bases. Trimming left V 2 bases short and J 9 bases short, with 20 bases between. From germline, CDR1 is LNHDA and CDR2 SQIVND (reference sequence). This CDR3 spans 16 amino acids.

The chain couples TRBV29-1 to TRBJ2-1, with 12 bases aligning to TRBD2. The ends lost 2 bases at V and 7 bases at J; junction bases unmatched: 0. The CDR3 has 13 residues. Germline V CDR1 and CDR2: SQVTM, ANQGSEA. The CDR3: CSVETSGGNEQFF. CDR3 nucleotides: TGCAGCGTTGAAACTAGCGGGGGGAATGAGCAGTTCTTC.

The chain carries TRBV7-3 and TRBJ1-1; no reliable D call. The V gene lost 5 bases and the J gene lost 2 bases, with 9 bases spanning the gap. Germline V gene sequence: CDR1 SGHTA, CDR2 FQGTGA. CDR3 length: 13 amino acids. The CDR3 is CASSPQPNTEAFF. The CDR3, as DNA: TGTGCCAGCAGCCCTCAACCTAACACTGAAGCTTTCTTT.

Here the CDR3 DNA reads TGTGCCAGCAGCTTCCAAACCACGATGGACAAGGGTTATGGCTACACCTTC. Translation: CASSFQTTMDKGYGYTF. The rearrangement links TRBV7-8 to TRBJ1-2, with D possibly TRBD1 on 5 matching bases. CDR1 is SGHVS, CDR2 FQNEAQ, per germline. CDR3 length: 17 amino acids. Trimming left V 3 bases short and J 5 bases short, with 22 bases between. Looking up the rest from reference TRBV7-8 and TRBJ1-2 gives the full variable domain: GAGVSQSPRYKVAKRGQDVALRCDPISGHVSLFWYQQALGQGPEFLTYFQNEAQLDKSGLPSDRFFAERPEGSVSTLKIQRTQQEDSAVYLCASSFQTTMDKGYGYTFGSGTRLTVV.

This rearrangement joins TRBV24-1 to TRBJ2-6, with TRBD1 identical over 11 bases. This CDR3 comprises 19 residues. The J segment lost 4 bases and the V segment lost 1 base, leaving 8 bases of the junction unmatched. Looked up from germline, CDR1 is KGHDR and CDR2 is SFDVKD. CDR3 amino acids: CATSDFPGQGAWGANVLTF. The CDR3, as DNA: TGTGCCACCAGTGATTTCCCCGGACAGGGGGCGTGGGGGGCCAACGTCCTGACTTTC.

The chain has TRBV3-1 (or the pseudogene TRBV3-2) and TRBJ2-2; D unclear. CDR1 and CDR2 from the germline V gene are LGHDT and YNNKEL (reference sequence). V dropped 2 bases and J dropped 8 bases, with 12 bases sitting between them. The CDR3 consists of 14 residues. For the CDR3, the DNA is TGTGCCAGCAGCCAAAGGCAACCCAGAGGGGAGCTGTTTTTT. This codes for CASSQRQPRGELFF.

The chain combines TRBV9 with TRBJ2-2; the match to TRBD2 covers 11 bases. The CDR3 is 18 amino acids. CDR1 is SGDLS, CDR2 YYNGEE, per germline. V shed 0 bases, J shed 1 base, and the junction held 5 bases outside the gene matches. CDR3 nucleotides: TGTGCCAGCAGCGTAGTCCGCGGGACTAGCGGGAACACCGGGGAGCTGTTTTTT. Amino acid sequence: CASSVVRGTSGNTGELFF.

This chain connects TRBV5-1 to TRBJ2-6; D remains ambiguous. In germline, CDR1 is SGHRS, CDR2 YFSETQ. V shed 4 bases and J shed 1 base, with 9 bases lying between them. The CDR3 runs to 15 residues. CDR3 loop: CASSPTPSGANVLTF. CDR3 in DNA: TGCGCCAGCAGCCCAACCCCATCTGGGGCCAACGTCCTGACTTTC.

This chain connects TRBV28 to TRBJ2-7; no clear D. Trimming shortened V by 4 bases and J by 3 bases, and 13 bases separated the two germline ends. Germline V gene sequence: CDR1 MDHEN, CDR2 SYDVKM. The CDR3 contains 14 residues. As DNA, the CDR3 is TGTGCCAGCAGTTCCGGATGGGCGTACTACGAGCAGTACTTC. Translation gives CASSSGWAYYEQYF.

This rearrangement joins TRBV7-2 to TRBJ1-1; no clear D gene. Trimming stripped 5 bases from V and 0 bases from J, with 7 bases between. This CDR3 spans 13 amino acids. Germline V lookup: CDR1 SGHTA, CDR2 FQGNSA. For the CDR3, the DNA is TGTGCCAGCAGCCCTAACCTGAACACTGAAGCTTTCTTT. It encodes CASSPNLNTEAFF.